Shown below are 27 T cell receptor beta chains from a single sample sequenced in a study of T cell responses to AZD1222 COVID-19 vaccine. Repertoires were generated with immunoSEQ multiplex PCR, while TCRdb's copy carries only in-frame clones and drops some. The repertoire holds about 150,000 clones, with 88% as singletons. The material was peripheral blood, obtained on day 0 of AZD1222 vaccination. The origin of the receptors is an adult in good health.

V gene TRBV29-1 combines with J gene TRBJ2-1; no definite D call. The V end lost 4 bases, the J end lost 9 bases, and 16 bases lay between the germline ends. Germline CDR1 reads SQVTM; CDR2 reads ANQGSEA. The CDR3 has 13 amino acids. The CDR3 bases are TGCAGCGTTGCTGGCGCCGCGTGGGGTGAGCAGTTCTTC. Protein sequence: CSVAGAAWGEQFF.

This sequence joins TRBV5-3 and TRBJ2-7; D is ambiguous. TRBV5-3 is annotated as an ORF whose role is uncertain. The CDR3 runs to 15 residues. The V end was cut by 5 bases, the J end by 1 base, with 16 bases between. In nucleotides, the CDR3 is TGTGCCAGAAGAAGGAGACAAAGCACGTCCTACGAGCAGTACTTC. This translates into CARRRRQSTSYEQYF.

This clone was recorded only once. The V call is TRBV7-6, the J call TRBJ2-3, with D tentatively TRBD1 (5 bases). CDR1 is SGHVS, CDR2 FNYEAQ, per germline. The CDR3 spans 14 residues. Between the trimmed V and J ends, which lost 5 bases and 6 bases, there was a span of 15 bases. CDR3 DNA sequence: TGTGCCAGCAGCCGCCGTTCTGGGGCGGATACGCAGTATTTT. Protein: CASSRRSGADTQYF.

This chain uses TRBV9 with TRBJ1-3; D might be TRBD1 (6 bases). Looked up from germline, CDR1 is SGDLS and CDR2 is YYNGEE. The CDR3 spans 12 residues. V lost 5 bases to trimming and J lost 4 bases, with 7 bases between them. In DNA form, the CDR3 reads TGTGCCAGCAGGGGGGCGGGAAACACCATATATTTT. Residues: CASRGAGNTIYF.

This clone came up once. The V gene is TRBV9, the J gene TRBJ1-3; 7 bases line up with TRBD1. Germline lookup yields CDR1 SGDLS and CDR2 YYNGEE. V gave up 3 bases and J gave up 2 bases; unmatched junction bases: 2. This CDR3 comprises 14 residues. Written as DNA, the CDR3 is TGTGCCAGCAGCGGAGGACAGGCTGGAAACACCATATATTTT. Amino acids: CASSGGQAGNTIYF.

Regarding this clone: This sample also contains other DNA sequences that code for the same CDR3. The chain combines TRBV18 with TRBJ2-2; D not certain. The CDR3 totals 13 residues. CDR1 and CDR2 (germline): KGHSH, LQKENI. V was cut by 3 bases and J by 0 bases, with 2 bases left in between. This CDR3 is CASSPANTGELFF. The CDR3 DNA reads TGTGCCAGCTCACCCGCGAACACCGGGGAGCTGTTTTTT.

The J gene is TRBJ2-7, the V gene TRBV11-2, with 8 bases that match TRBD2. V was pared by 0 bases and J by 0 bases, with 1 base of the junction left unmatched. Germline CDR1 reads SGHAT; CDR2 reads FQNNGV. This CDR3 has 15 residues. The CDR3 DNA sequence: TGTGCCAGCAGCTTAGACGGACTAGCCTCCTACGAGCAGTACTTC. This translates into CASSLDGLASYEQYF.

J is TRBJ1-5 and V is TRBV6-5; D gene uncertain. Trimming left V 5 bases short and J 4 bases short, with 9 bases between. CDR3 length: 13 residues. Per germline, CDR1 MNHEY and CDR2 SVGAGI. The CDR3 region is CASSITENQPQHF. The CDR3 coding sequence is TGTGCCAGCAGTATTACAGAGAATCAGCCCCAGCATTTT.

In the case of this clone: At the DNA level, this CDR3 is encoded by other sequences in the same sample as well. The chain combines TRBV4-3 with TRBJ2-7, with D perhaps matching TRBD1 or TRBD2 (5 bases each). With 0 bases removed from V and 1 base from J, the gap between germline ends came to 13 bases. CDR3 length: 16 residues. From germline, CDR1 is LGHNA and CDR2 YSLEER. The DNA of the CDR3 is TGCGCCAGCAGCCAAGACTACCCGGGACCATCCTACGAGCAGTACTTC. It encodes CASSQDYPGPSYEQYF.

The chain links TRBV4-1 to TRBJ2-7; unclear D gene. The length of the CDR3 is 15 residues. CDR1 MGHRA and CDR2 YSYEKL come from the germline V gene. V was cut by 0 bases and J by 1 base, with 10 bases left in between. DNA for the CDR3: TGCGCCAGCAGCCAAGATGAGATAGGATCCTACGAGCAGTACTTC. Residues: CASSQDEIGSYEQYF.

This clone was detected a few times. V and J are TRBV10-2 and TRBJ1-2; 7 bases are shared with TRBD1. CDR1 and CDR2 (germline): WSHSY, SAAADI. The CDR3 extends over 11 amino acids. The V gene end was trimmed by 8 bases and the J gene end by 8 bases; junction bases not matched to a gene: 5. The CDR3 DNA follows: TGCGCCAGCGGGACAGTTAGCGGCTACACCTTC. Amino acid sequence: CASGTVSGYTF.

This rearrangement joins TRBV12-3 or TRBV12-4 to TRBJ1-5, with 7 bases matching TRBD1. The V and J ends lost 5 bases and 6 bases, in that order; junction bases with no gene match: 1. The CDR3 has 12 residues. CDR3 in DNA: TGTGCCAGCAGTAACAGGGGTCAGCCCCAGCATTTT. The encoded protein is CASSNRGQPQHF.

The chain links TRBV23-1 to TRBJ1-2, with 7 bases fitting TRBD1. TRBV23-1 is noted as an ORF with a role that remains uncertain. The CDR3 loop spans 16 amino acids. The junction had 11 bases not matched to a gene; V was cut back by 4 bases and J by 3 bases. The CDR3 DNA reads TGCGCCAGCAGTCTCCAGACGACAGGGAGGGACTATGGCTACACCTTC. Translation gives CASSLQTTGRDYGYTF.

CDR3 sequence (DNA): TGTGCCAGCGGCGGACAGGCCGCTAACTATGGCTACACCTTC. This encodes CASGGQAANYGYTF. The rearrangement links TRBV6-5 to TRBJ1-2, with 7 bases fitting TRBD1. The length of the CDR3 is 14 residues. CDR1 is MNHEY, CDR2 SVGAGI, per germline. Unmatched junction bases numbered 6, after V lost 8 bases and J lost 0 bases.

CDR3 DNA sequence: TGCGCCAGCAGCTTTCCAGGCGCACCCGAGCAGTACTTC. It encodes CASSFPGAPEQYF. The chain carries TRBV5-1 and TRBJ2-7; no clear D gene. This CDR3 region has 13 residues. Deletions cut 2 bases from V and 6 bases from J, with 12 bases between. Germline CDR1 SGHRS, CDR2 YFSETQ.

The chain combines TRBV5-1 with TRBJ2-1, with 8 bases fitting TRBD2. Germline CDR1 and CDR2: SGHRS and YFSETQ. V dropped 3 bases and J dropped 3; count of bases not matched to a gene: 8. The CDR3 runs 16 residues. The DNA of the CDR3 is TGCGCCAGCAGCTCCGCCGGGGGGGCCGGCTACAATGAGCAGTTCTTC. Translated: CASSSAGGAGYNEQFF. The full variable domain, completed using reference TRBV5-1 and TRBJ2-1, is KAGVTQTPRYLIKTRGQQVTLSCSPISGHRSVSWYQQTPGQGLQFLFEYFSETQRNKGNFPGRFSGRQFSNSRSEMNVSTLELGDSALYLCASSSAGGAGYNEQFFGPGTRLTVL.

V gene TRBV6-2 or TRBV6-3 combines with J gene TRBJ2-1; no definite D call. The germline V gene encodes CDR1 MNHEY and CDR2 SVGEGT. This CDR3 has 12 amino acids. Trimming removed 3 bases from V and 6 bases from J, with 6 bases in between. The CDR3 DNA follows: TGTGCCAGCAGTTATGGGATCAATGAGCAGTTCTTC. It yields the protein CASSYGINEQFF.

The chain recombines TRBV7-2 with TRBJ2-7; 8 positions match TRBD1. With V trimmed by 4 bases and J by 7 bases, 6 bases remained unmatched. This CDR3 spans 13 amino acids. The germline gives CDR1 SGHTA, CDR2 FQGNSA. CDR3 bases: TGTGCCAGCAGCTCCGGACAGGGACAAGAGCAGTACTTC. As protein: CASSSGQGQEQYF.

The rearrangement links TRBV4-2 to TRBJ1-1; D gene ambiguous. The CDR3 is made up of 14 amino acids. CDR1 and CDR2 from the germline V gene are LGHNA and YNFKEQ. V was pared by 1 base and J by 1 base, with 7 bases between. CDR3 DNA: TGTGCCAGCAGCCAAGTGGCAGGGAACACTGAAGCTTTCTTT. Translated: CASSQVAGNTEAFF.

This clone was counted once. The chain recombines TRBV28 with TRBJ2-7; D may correspond to TRBD1 or TRBD2 (6 bases each). CDR1 MDHEN and CDR2 SYDVKM come from the germline V gene. Trimming left V 3 bases short and J 6 bases short, with 18 bases between. The CDR3 has 15 amino acids. The CDR3 spells CASSFPLAGDSEQYF. The CDR3 DNA reads as TGTGCCAGCAGTTTCCCCCTGGCAGGGGACTCCGAGCAGTACTTC.

This chain uses TRBV4-3 with TRBJ2-2; D gene uncertain. Trimming took off 3 bases at V and 4 bases at J, with 15 bases between the two ends. CDR3 size: 16 residues. Germline V lookup: CDR1 LGHNA, CDR2 YSLEER. This CDR3 is CASSQSLEVGTGELFF. CDR3 DNA sequence: TGCGCCAGCAGCCAGTCGTTAGAGGTCGGCACCGGGGAGCTGTTTTTT.

The chain recombines TRBV9 with TRBJ2-3, with 8 bases fitting TRBD2. The V gene end was trimmed by 0 bases and the J gene end by 5 bases; junction bases not matched to a gene: 5. The CDR3 covers 15 residues. The V gene's germline CDR1 is SGDLS and CDR2 YYNGEE. CDR3 sequence: CASSVAGGPIDTQYF. CDR3 coding DNA: TGTGCCAGCAGCGTAGCGGGGGGGCCCATAGATACGCAGTATTTT.

The chain links TRBV5-1 to TRBJ2-2; the match to TRBD1 covers 8 bases. The V segment lost 4 bases and the J segment 0 bases; nucleotides outside the gene matches: 5. Germline-derived CDR1 and CDR2 are SGHRS and YFSETQ. The CDR3 loop spans 16 amino acids. CDR3 protein: CASSAPQGANTGELFF. CDR3 DNA sequence: TGCGCCAGCAGCGCACCACAGGGGGCGAACACCGGGGAGCTGTTTTTT. The full variable domain, completed using reference TRBV5-1 and TRBJ2-2, is KAGVTQTPRYLIKTRGQQVTLSCSPISGHRSVSWYQQTPGQGLQFLFEYFSETQRNKGNFPGRFSGRQFSNSRSEMNVSTLELGDSALYLCASSAPQGANTGELFFGEGSRLTVL.

V is TRBV7-2 and J is TRBJ1-1; 7 bases fit TRBD1. Germline V CDR1 and CDR2: SGHTA, FQGNSA. Trimming removed 2 bases from V and 5 bases from J; junction bases left unmatched: 8. The CDR3 length is 15 residues. In DNA, the CDR3 is TGTGCCAGCAGCTTAAGCAGGCAGGGGGGTACTGAAGCTTTCTTT. Protein sequence: CASSLSRQGGTEAFF. The complete variable domain, with remaining parts taken from reference TRBV7-2 and TRBJ1-1, reads GAGVSQSPSNKVTEKGKDVELRCDPISGHTALYWYRQSLGQGLEFLIYFQGNSAPDKSGLPSDRFSAERTGGSVSTLTIQRTQQEDSAVYLCASSLSRQGGTEAFFGQGTRLTVV.

Here the CDR3 DNA reads TGTGCCAGCAGCCACCCTCGGGACAGGGGGACGCTGGGAGAAAAACTGTTTTTT. Protein: CASSHPRDRGTLGEKLFF. The chain recombines TRBV7-9 with TRBJ1-4; TRBD1 matches at 11 bases. This CDR3 has 18 residues. The germline gives CDR1 SEHNR, CDR2 FQNEAQ (reference sequence). The V gene end was trimmed by 5 bases and the J gene end by 8 bases; junction bases not matched to a gene: 16.

This clone was found once. V is TRBV7-8 and J is TRBJ2-2; D is possibly TRBD1 (6 bases). Germline CDR1 is SGHVS and CDR2 is FQNEAQ. CDR3 length equals 15 residues. Between the trimmed V and J ends, which lost 5 bases and 5 bases, there was a span of 15 bases. The CDR3: CASSARDTSTGELFF. The CDR3 DNA sequence: TGTGCCAGCAGCGCACGGGACACCTCAACCGGGGAGCTGTTTTTT. Supplemented by reference TRBV7-8 and TRBJ2-2, the full variable domain reads GAGVSQSPRYKVAKRGQDVALRCDPISGHVSLFWYQQALGQGPEFLTYFQNEAQLDKSGLPSDRFFAERPEGSVSTLKIQRTQQEDSAVYLCASSARDTSTGELFFGEGSRLTVL.

This clone was seen once. V usage is TRBV10-3 and J usage is TRBJ2-1; D unclear. Germline CDR1 is ENHRY and CDR2 is SYGVKD. V lost 1 base to trimming and J lost 5 bases, with 3 bases between them. The CDR3 extends over 12 amino acids. This chain's CDR3 is CAISEWHNEQFF. CDR3 bases: TGTGCCATCAGTGAGTGGCACAATGAGCAGTTCTTC.